This T cell receptor beta chain was found in a study of blood T cell repertoires in COVID-19. Looking at the study overall: Researchers got acute and convalescent COVID-19 samples from the United States, Italy and Spain. The cDNA or gDNA used as material had been derived from T cells, B-cell-depleted T cells, or PBMCs.

CDR3 length: 14 amino acids. Germline CDR1 MNHEY, CDR2 SMNVEV (reference sequence). Between the trimmed V and J ends, which lost 6 bases and 0 bases, there was a span of 8 bases. The Seattle patients joined while their infection was active and were tracked longitudinally afterward. Study processing details: Reference gene primer amplification gave estimated nucleated cell counts. The repertoire was sequenced with immunoSEQ multiplex PCR; TCRdb's copy has only in-frame clones and lacks some. The DNA gave D and trimming, while V, J and clone size come from that table. The sample lists around 70,000 clones, approximately 93% occurring once.

The clonotype originates from a man between 45 and 60 years old with COVID-19, enrolled during active disease. The specimen sequenced was peripheral blood. The chain uses TRBV27 and TRBJ1-4, with D unresolved. DNA for the CDR3: TGTGCCAGCAGGCTAAGTACAACTAATGAAAAACTGTTTTTT. Translation gives CASRLSTTNEKLFF.